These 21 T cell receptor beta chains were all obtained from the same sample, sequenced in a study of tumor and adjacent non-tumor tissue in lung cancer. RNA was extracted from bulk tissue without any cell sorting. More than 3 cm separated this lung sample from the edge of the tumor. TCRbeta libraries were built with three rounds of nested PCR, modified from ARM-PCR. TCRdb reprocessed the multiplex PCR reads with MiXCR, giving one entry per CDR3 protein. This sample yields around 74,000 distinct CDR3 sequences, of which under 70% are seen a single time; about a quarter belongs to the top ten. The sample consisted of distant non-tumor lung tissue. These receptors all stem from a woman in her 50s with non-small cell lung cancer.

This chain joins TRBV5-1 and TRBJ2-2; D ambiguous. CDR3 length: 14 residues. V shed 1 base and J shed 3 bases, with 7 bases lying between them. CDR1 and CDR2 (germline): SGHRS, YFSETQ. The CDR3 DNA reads TGCGCCAGCAGCTTGATCGGGTACACCGGGGAGCTGTTTTTT. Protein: CASSLIGYTGELFF.

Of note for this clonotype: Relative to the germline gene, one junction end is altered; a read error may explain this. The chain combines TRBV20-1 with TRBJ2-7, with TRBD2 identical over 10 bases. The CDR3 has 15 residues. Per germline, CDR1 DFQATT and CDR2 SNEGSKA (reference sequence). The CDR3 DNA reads TGCAATGCTAGATTACGGACTAGCGGCGTGCGGGAGCAGTACTTC. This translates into CNARLRTSGVREQYF.

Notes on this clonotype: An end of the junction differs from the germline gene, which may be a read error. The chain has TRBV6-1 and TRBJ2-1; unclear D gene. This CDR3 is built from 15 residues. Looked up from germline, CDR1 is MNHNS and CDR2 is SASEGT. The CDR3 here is CASSEDGAPSNERFF. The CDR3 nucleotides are TGTGCCAGCAGTGAAGATGGCGCACCGAGCAATGAGCGGTTCTTC.

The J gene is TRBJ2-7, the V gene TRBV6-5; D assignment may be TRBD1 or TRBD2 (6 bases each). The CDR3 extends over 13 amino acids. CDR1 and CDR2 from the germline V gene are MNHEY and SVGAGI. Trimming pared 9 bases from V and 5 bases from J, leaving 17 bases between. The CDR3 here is CASIPSGAHEQYF. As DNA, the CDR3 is TGTGCCAGTATCCCGTCGGGGGCCCACGAGCAGTACTTC.

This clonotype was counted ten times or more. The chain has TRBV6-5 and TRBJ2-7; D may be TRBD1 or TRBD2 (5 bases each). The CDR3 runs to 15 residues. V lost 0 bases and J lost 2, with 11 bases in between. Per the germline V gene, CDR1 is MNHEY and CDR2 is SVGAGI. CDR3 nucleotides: TGTGCCAGCAGTTACTCGTTTGAGGGACCCTACGAGCAGTACTTC. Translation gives CASSYSFEGPYEQYF.

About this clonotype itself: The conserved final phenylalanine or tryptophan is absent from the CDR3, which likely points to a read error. CDR3 DNA: TGTGCCAGCACGGGGGAACACGCCGGGGAGCTGTTTTCT. Translation gives CASTGEHAGELFS. V gene TRBV12-3 or TRBV12-4 combines with J gene TRBJ2-2, with D maybe TRBD2 (6 bases). CDR3 length: 13 amino acids. The germline V and J ends were trimmed by 7 bases and 6 bases, with 12 bases remaining between them.

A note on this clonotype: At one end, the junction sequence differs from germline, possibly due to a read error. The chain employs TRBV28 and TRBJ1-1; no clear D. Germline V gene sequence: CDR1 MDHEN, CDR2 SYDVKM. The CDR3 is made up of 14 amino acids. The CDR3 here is CANSLSIRTKEAFF. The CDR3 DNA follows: TGTGCCAACAGTTTATCCATTCGGACCAAGGAAGCTTTCTTT.

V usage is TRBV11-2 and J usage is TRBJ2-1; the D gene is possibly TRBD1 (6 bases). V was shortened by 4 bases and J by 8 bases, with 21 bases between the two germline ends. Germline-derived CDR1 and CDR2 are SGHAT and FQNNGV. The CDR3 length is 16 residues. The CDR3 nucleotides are TGTGCCAGCAGCTCAAGGGCTGATCAGGGGATCGATGAGCAGTTCTTC. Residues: CASSSRADQGIDEQFF.

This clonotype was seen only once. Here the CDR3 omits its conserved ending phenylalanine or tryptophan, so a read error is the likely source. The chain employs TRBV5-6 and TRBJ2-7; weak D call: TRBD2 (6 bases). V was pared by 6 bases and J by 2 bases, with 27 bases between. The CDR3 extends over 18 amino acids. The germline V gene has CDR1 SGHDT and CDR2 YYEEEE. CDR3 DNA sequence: TGTGCCAGCAACTTTATGTTAGCGGAGAACCTTGGCACCTACGAGCAGTACCTC. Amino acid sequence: CASNFMLAENLGTYEQYL.

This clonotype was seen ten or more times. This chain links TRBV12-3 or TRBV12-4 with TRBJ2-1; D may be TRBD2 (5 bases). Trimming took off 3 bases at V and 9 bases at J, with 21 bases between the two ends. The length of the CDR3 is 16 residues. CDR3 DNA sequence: TGTGCCAGCAGTTTTTTCGGGGTAGGTCGGCTGGGTGAGCAGTTCTTC. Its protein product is CASSFFGVGRLGEQFF.

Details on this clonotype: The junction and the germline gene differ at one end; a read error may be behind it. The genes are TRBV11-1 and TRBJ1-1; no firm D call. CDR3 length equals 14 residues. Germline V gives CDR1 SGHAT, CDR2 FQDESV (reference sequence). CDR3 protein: CDSSLRELNTEAFF. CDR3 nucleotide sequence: TGTGACAGCAGCCTGAGGGAATTGAACACTGAAGCTTTCTTT.

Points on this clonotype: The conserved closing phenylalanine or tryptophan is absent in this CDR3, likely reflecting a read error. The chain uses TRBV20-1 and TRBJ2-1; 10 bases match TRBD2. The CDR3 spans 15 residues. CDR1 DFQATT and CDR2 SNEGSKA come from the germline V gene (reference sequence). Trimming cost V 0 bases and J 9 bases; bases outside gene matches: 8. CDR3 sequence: CSARDSTAGGSEQFL. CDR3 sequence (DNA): TGCAGTGCTAGAGATTCGACAGCGGGAGGGTCTGAGCAGTTCTTA.

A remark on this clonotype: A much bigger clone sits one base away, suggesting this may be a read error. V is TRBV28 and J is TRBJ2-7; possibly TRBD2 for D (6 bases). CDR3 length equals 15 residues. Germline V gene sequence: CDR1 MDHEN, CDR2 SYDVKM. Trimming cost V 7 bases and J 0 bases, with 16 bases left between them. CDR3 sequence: CASTPSGSSSYEQYF. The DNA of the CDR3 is TGTGCCAGCACACCGTCCGGGAGCAGCTCCTACGAGCAGTACTTC.

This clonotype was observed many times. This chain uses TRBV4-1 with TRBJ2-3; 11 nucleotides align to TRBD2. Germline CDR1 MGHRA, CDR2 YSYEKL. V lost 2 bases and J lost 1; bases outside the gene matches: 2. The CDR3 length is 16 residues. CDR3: CASSQSLAGGTDTQYF. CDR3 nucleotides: TGCGCCAGCAGCCAATCACTAGCGGGAGGCACAGATACGCAGTATTTT.

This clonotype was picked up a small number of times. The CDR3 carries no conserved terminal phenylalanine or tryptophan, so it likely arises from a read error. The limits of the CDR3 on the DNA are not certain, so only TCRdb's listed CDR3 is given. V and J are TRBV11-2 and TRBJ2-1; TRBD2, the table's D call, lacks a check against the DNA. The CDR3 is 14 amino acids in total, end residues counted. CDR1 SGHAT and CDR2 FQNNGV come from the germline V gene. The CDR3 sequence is CASSFIGEAGEQFL.

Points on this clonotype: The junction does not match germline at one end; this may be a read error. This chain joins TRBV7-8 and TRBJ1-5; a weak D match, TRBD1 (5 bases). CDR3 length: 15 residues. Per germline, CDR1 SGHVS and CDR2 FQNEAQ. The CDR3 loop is CTSSLAGEFNQPQHF. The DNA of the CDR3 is TGTACCAGCAGCTTAGCGGGGGAGTTCAATCAGCCCCAGCATTTT. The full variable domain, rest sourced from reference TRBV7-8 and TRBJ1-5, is GAGVSQSPRYKVAKRGQDVALRCDPISGHVSLFWYQQALGQGPEFLTYFQNEAQLDKSGLPSDRFFAERPEGSVSTLKIQRTQQEDSAVYLCTSSLAGEFNQPQHFGDGTRLSIL.

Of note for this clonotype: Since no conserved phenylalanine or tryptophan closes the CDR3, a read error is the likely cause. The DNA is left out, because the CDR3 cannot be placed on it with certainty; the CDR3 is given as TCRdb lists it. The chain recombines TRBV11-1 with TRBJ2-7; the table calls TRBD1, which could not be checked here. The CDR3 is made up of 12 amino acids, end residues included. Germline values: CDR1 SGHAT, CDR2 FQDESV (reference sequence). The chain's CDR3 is CASSPRAYERYL.

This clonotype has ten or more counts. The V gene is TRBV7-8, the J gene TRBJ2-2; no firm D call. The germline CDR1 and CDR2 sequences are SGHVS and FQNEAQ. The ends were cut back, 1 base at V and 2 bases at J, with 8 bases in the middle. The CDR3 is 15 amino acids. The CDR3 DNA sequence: TGTGCCAGCAGCTTAGATGGGTTCAACACCGGGGAGCTGTTTTTT. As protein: CASSLDGFNTGELFF.

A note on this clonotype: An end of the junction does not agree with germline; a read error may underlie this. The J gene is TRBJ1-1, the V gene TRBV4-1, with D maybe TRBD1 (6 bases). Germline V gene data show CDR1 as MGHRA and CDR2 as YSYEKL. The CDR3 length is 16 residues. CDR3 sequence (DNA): TGTGTCAGCAGCCAAGATCGTTACAGGGCGAACACTGAAGCTTCCTTT. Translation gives CVSSQDRYRANTEASF.

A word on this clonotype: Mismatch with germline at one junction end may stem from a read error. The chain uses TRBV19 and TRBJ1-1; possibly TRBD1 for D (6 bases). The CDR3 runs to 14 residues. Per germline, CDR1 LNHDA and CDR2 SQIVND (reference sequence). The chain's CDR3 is CANSIGRGNTEAFF. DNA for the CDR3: TGTGCCAATAGTATTGGCAGGGGTAACACTGAAGCCTTCTTT.

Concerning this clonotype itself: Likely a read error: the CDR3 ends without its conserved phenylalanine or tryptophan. CDR3 in amino acids: CSARKPAGSTDTQYI. The DNA of the CDR3 is TGCAGTGCTAGGAAACCAGCGGGAAGTACAGATACGCAGTATATT. This sequence joins TRBV20-1 and TRBJ2-3; 7 bases match TRBD2. The CDR3 spans 15 residues. The J segment lost 3 bases and the V segment lost 3 bases, leaving 9 bases of the junction unmatched. The germline V gene has CDR1 DFQATT and CDR2 SNEGSKA (reference sequence).